This T cell receptor beta chain was sequenced during a study of vaccination and CD4 T cells after COVID-19. Treatment specified: approximately 9-day PBMC culture with coronavirus spike peptide pools or control peptides (ViraFEST assay). Alongside approximately 10 IU/ml IL-2 and roughly 10 ug/ml peptide pools, PBMCs were cultured at under 2.5 million per well. Days 3 and 7 saw half the medium replaced with fresh IL-2 medium. The assay that was used to sequence DNA from cultured CD4+ T cells was the Oncomine TCR Beta short-read assay. Genomic DNA was extracted from cultured CD4+ T cells. TCRdb re-called the PCR reads through MiXCR, storing one row per CDR3 protein. Among some 10,000 distinct CDR3 sequences listed, about 54% were seen once. V lost 10 bases and J lost 1, with 16 bases in between. Germline loops: CDR1 SGHTA, CDR2 FQGNSA. CDR3 length: 14 residues. This clonotype turned up a few times. What it binds is not known.

The receptor comes from a human donor who had recovered from COVID-19. The chain couples TRBV7-2 to TRBJ1-2, with no clear D. Sequencing used CD4+ T cells from blood, cultured in vitro. For the CDR3, the DNA is TGTGCCACCTCGCTCCCCGGGTTTAACTATGGCTACACCTTC. Translating it yields CATSLPGFNYGYTF. Filled out from reference TRBV7-2 and TRBJ1-2, the complete variable domain reads GAGVSQSPSNKVTEKGKDVELRCDPISGHTALYWYRQSLGQGLEFLIYFQGNSAPDKSGLPSDRFSAERTGGSVSTLTIQRTQQEDSAVYLCATSLPGFNYGYTFGSGTRLTVV.